These 5 T cell receptor beta chains came from one sample sequenced in a study of PD-L1 blockade in urothelial cancer. The repertoire was sequenced with immunoSEQ multiplex PCR; TCRdb's copy has only in-frame clones and lacks some. The data hold tens of thousands of clones, with about four fifths observed a single time. Sequencing used PBMCs, obtained around atezolizumab (anti-PD-L1) treatment. The source is a man in his sixties or seventies with urothelial cancer.

The chain is built from TRBV27 and TRBJ2-7, with 7 bases aligning to TRBD2. There are 15 residues in the CDR3. V trimming: 4 bases; J trimming: 4 bases; junction bases outside the gene matches: 10. The germline V gene has CDR1 MNHEY and CDR2 SMNVEV (reference sequence). The CDR3 protein is CASSWGGVGRYEQYF. The CDR3 DNA reads as TGTGCCAGCAGTTGGGGAGGGGTCGGAAGGTACGAGCAGTACTTC.

The CDR3 DNA follows: TGTGCCAGCAGCTTAGATGCAGCCTACGAGCAGTACTTC. Translated: CASSLDAAYEQYF. The V call is TRBV11-2, the J call TRBJ2-7, with D unresolved. There are 13 residues in the CDR3. From germline, CDR1 is SGHAT and CDR2 FQNNGV. The V and J ends lost 0 bases and 2 bases respectively, with 5 bases between them. The variable domain in full, with the rest retrieved from reference TRBV11-2 and TRBJ2-7, is EAGVAQSPRYKIIEKRQSVAFWCNPISGHATLYWYQQILGQGPKLLIQFQNNGVVDDSQLPKDRFSAERLKGVDSTLKIQPAKLEDSAVYLCASSLDAAYEQYFGPGTRLTVT.

The rearrangement uses TRBV7-6 and TRBJ1-4; TRBD1 agrees at 9 bases. This CDR3 spans 14 amino acids. The V segment lost 5 bases and the J segment 8 bases; nucleotides outside the gene matches: 6. CDR1 SGHVS and CDR2 FNYEAQ come from the germline V gene. CDR3 nucleotides: TGTGCCAGCAGCCAGGGACAGGGAGAAGAAAAACTGTTTTTT. This encodes CASSQGQGEEKLFF. The variable domain in full, completed from reference TRBV7-6 and TRBJ1-4, reads GAGVSQSPRYKVTKRGQDVALRCDPISGHVSLYWYRQALGQGPEFLTYFNYEAQQDKSGLPNDRFSAERPEGSISTLTIQRTEQRDSAMYRCASSQGQGEEKLFFGSGTQLSVL.

With respect to this clone: The sample contains more than one DNA sequence encoding this CDR3. The gene calls are TRBV18 and TRBJ1-2; weak D call: TRBD1 (5 bases). Trimming left V 2 bases short and J 1 base short, with 5 bases between. The CDR3 extends over 13 amino acids. From germline, CDR1 is KGHSH and CDR2 LQKENI. The CDR3 protein is CASSPDSNYGYTF. In nucleotides, the CDR3 is TGTGCCAGCTCACCAGACAGTAACTATGGCTACACCTTC. The entire variable domain, with the rest obtained from reference TRBV18 and TRBJ1-2, is as follows: NAGVMQNPRHLVRRRGQEARLRCSPMKGHSHVYWYRQLPEEGLKFMVYLQKENIIDESGMPKERFSAEFPKEGPSILRIQQVVRGDSAAYFCASSPDSNYGYTFGSGTRLTVV.

V and J are TRBV18 and TRBJ2-2; 7 nucleotides match TRBD1. Trimming removed 6 bases from V and 4 bases from J; junction bases left unmatched: 5. CDR3 length equals 14 residues. Germline V gene lookup returns CDR1 KGHSH and CDR2 LQKENI. The CDR3 bases are TGTGCCAGCTCGCCGACAGGGAGCACCGGGGAGCTGTTTTTT. It codes for CASSPTGSTGELFF.